These 7 T cell receptor beta chains were sequenced from one sample in a study of T cell responses to AZD1222 COVID-19 vaccine. Produced via immunoSEQ multiplex PCR; TCRdb's table is partial and in-frame only. The repertoire has roughly 100,000 clones, more than 75% of them found once; the top ten carry about 9.3%. Sample: peripheral blood, taken on day 0 of AZD1222 vaccination. These TCRs come from an adult in good health.

The rearrangement joins TRBV12-3 or TRBV12-4 to TRBJ1-2; 7 positions match TRBD1. V was pared by 5 bases and J by 7 bases, with 7 bases of the junction left unmatched. This CDR3 is 13 amino acids long. The CDR3 loop is CASSPDRVSGYTF. DNA of the CDR3: TGTGCCAGCAGTCCCGACAGGGTGAGTGGCTACACCTTC.

The chain has TRBV5-1 and TRBJ2-1; 14 nucleotides match TRBD2. The V gene's germline CDR1 is SGHRS and CDR2 YFSETQ. The CDR3 is 17 residues long. V lost 4 bases, J lost 9 bases, and 12 bases stayed unmatched. The CDR3 sequence is CASSRGLAGVMGGEQFF. The CDR3 DNA follows: TGCGCCAGCAGCCGGGGACTAGCGGGAGTAATGGGGGGTGAGCAGTTCTTC.

This clone was found once. The chain recombines TRBV11-2 with TRBJ2-1; 9 positions match TRBD1. This CDR3 contains 15 residues. CDR1 and CDR2 from the germline V gene are SGHAT and FQNNGV. V was pared by 5 bases and J by 9 bases, with 11 bases of the junction left unmatched. The CDR3 reads CASSIRDREGIEQFF. Written as DNA, the CDR3 is TGTGCCAGCAGCATCCGGGACAGGGAAGGGATTGAGCAGTTCTTC.

The rearrangement joins TRBV20-1 to TRBJ2-7; TRBD1 might be the D (6 bases). Germline assignment: CDR1 DFQATT and CDR2 SNEGSKA (reference sequence). This CDR3 has 11 residues. Trimming removed 6 bases at V and 6 bases at J, with 12 bases between. As DNA, the CDR3 is TGCAGTGCGGACAGCGCTATCGAGCAGTACTTC. Its protein product is CSADSAIEQYF.

CDR3: CASGLGSNQPQHF. For the CDR3, the DNA is TGTGCTAGTGGTTTAGGGAGCAATCAGCCCCAGCATTTT. V is TRBV12-5 and J is TRBJ1-5, with D unresolved. Trimming removed 3 bases from V and 1 base from J, with 4 bases in between. The CDR3 has 13 residues. Germline CDR1 and CDR2: LGHNT and FRNRAP.

The chain employs TRBV28 and TRBJ1-4, with D maybe TRBD1 (5 bases). The CDR3 has 10 amino acids. The germline V gene has CDR1 MDHEN and CDR2 SYDVKM. V lost 10 bases, J lost 15 bases, and 15 bases lay in between. DNA for the CDR3: TGTGCCACCGGAGGGGCGCGGGTGTTTTTT. Residues: CATGGARVFF.

The chain employs TRBV29-1 and TRBJ2-5; D is undetermined. V lost 4 bases to trimming and J lost 1 base, with 7 bases between them. The CDR3 is 12 residues long. From germline, CDR1 is SQVTM and CDR2 ANQGSEA. The CDR3 reads CSVGLAQETQYF. As DNA, the CDR3 is TGCAGCGTTGGACTGGCCCAAGAGACCCAGTACTTC.